This T cell receptor (beta chain) was profiled in a study of T cell changes during pregnancy in multiple sclerosis. Measured with immunoSEQ multiplex PCR; TCRdb has only the in-frame clones, and not every one. The sample contains around 88,000 clones, approximately 90% of which appear only once. Germline lookup yields CDR1 MNHEY and CDR2 SVGAGI. CDR3 length: 15 amino acids. The V gene end was trimmed by 5 bases and the J gene end by 5 bases; junction bases not matched to a gene: 10. The sequence came from a female donor in good health, enrolled as a control in a pregnancy study. Sequenced material: peripheral blood, taken after pregnancy. V and J are TRBV6-5 and TRBJ2-7, with 9 bases lining up with TRBD2. The CDR3 sequence: CASSPVGLAIHEQYF. The CDR3 region has the DNA TGTGCCAGCAGTCCGGTGGGACTAGCTATTCACGAGCAGTACTTC.